Sequencing of this TCR beta chain was carried out in a study of shared clonotypes between healthy human individuals. Points from the study as a whole: Sharing of clonotypes among donors was expected to vary with sequencing depth.

Several immunoSEQ plates held equal portions of the genomic DNA taken from each subset. The method was immunoSEQ multiplex PCR; TCRdb's version includes in-frame clones alone and lacks a portion of them. Of over 700,000 clones in the sample, about two thirds were seen once. As to this clone: What it binds is not known.

V trimming: 5 bases; J trimming: 3 bases; junction bases outside the gene matches: 12. CDR1 is LNHDA, CDR2 SQIVND, per germline (reference sequence). The CDR3 has 18 amino acids. The chain combines TRBV19 with TRBJ2-2; TRBD2 agrees at 10 bases. The receptor was isolated from a woman aged 30 to 39 in good health. Sequenced input: memory CD4+ T cells sorted from blood. Subset meaning: CD45RA-negative fraction. CDR3 sequence: CASSGVLAGSRYTGELFF. The CDR3 coding sequence is TGTGCCAGTAGTGGAGTACTAGCGGGAAGTCGTTACACCGGGGAGCTGTTTTTT.